This TCR beta chain was observed in a study of blood T cell repertoires in COVID-19. Study at large: COVID-19 samples collected from the United States, Italy and Spain covered acute and convalescent phases. PBMCs, B-cell-depleted T cells, or T cells were the source of the cDNA or gDNA that made up the material.

Original analysis: Nucleated cell counts were estimated from reference gene primer amplification. Libraries were prepared by immunoSEQ multiplex PCR; TCRdb keeps only in-frame clonotypes and omits some of them. V and J calls and clone size come straight from that table; D and trimming were deduced from the DNA. The table lists some 240,000 clones, 70% to 90% of them singletons, with about 13% in the top ten. This clone was observed a few times. The sequence was collected from a human donor in a cohort sampled during active COVID-19. Sequencing was done on a sample of peripheral blood.

The CDR3 is CASSQEERGMFGYTF. The CDR3 bases are TGTGCCAGCAGCCAAGAGGAGCGGGGAATGTTTGGCTACACCTTC. J is TRBJ1-2 and V is TRBV4-2; D ambiguous. The CDR3 is 15 residues long. Looked up from germline, CDR1 is LGHNA and CDR2 is YNFKEQ. Trimming shortened V by 0 bases and J by 7 bases, and 15 bases separated the two germline ends.